The next 20 T cell receptor beta chains were all read from a single sample in a study of shared clonotypes between healthy human individuals. Assay used: immunoSEQ multiplex PCR; TCRdb lists only in-frame clones, some missing. The repertoire holds about 380,000 clones, with 90% to 98% as singletons. The sequencing sample was made of memory CD8+ T cells sorted from blood. The subset was: CD45RO+ cells pooled with CCR7-negative TemRA cells. All receptors derive from a man aged 25 to 40 in good health.

The rearrangement joins TRBV6-5 to TRBJ2-5; TRBD2 agrees at 7 bases. CDR1 and CDR2 (germline): MNHEY, SVGAGI. V lost 5 bases to trimming and J lost 5 bases; unmatched junction nucleotides: 5. There are 13 residues in the CDR3. This CDR3 reads CASSAREGETQYF. The CDR3 DNA reads as TGTGCCAGCAGTGCCAGGGAGGGGGAGACCCAGTACTTC.

DNA for the CDR3: TGTGCCAGCAGTTCAGAAGGGTATAACTATGGCTACACCTTC. It encodes CASSSEGYNYGYTF. The chain links TRBV28 to TRBJ1-2, with unresolved D. The CDR3 sequence is 14 residues long. From germline, CDR1 is MDHEN and CDR2 SYDVKM. The ends were cut back, 4 bases at V and 1 base at J, with 10 bases in the middle.

The V and J genes are TRBV5-4 and TRBJ2-1, with 11 positions matching TRBD2. Germline CDR1 and CDR2: SGHNT and YYREEE (reference sequence). The CDR3 has 15 amino acids. The V gene end was trimmed by 0 bases and the J gene end by 5 bases; junction bases not matched to a gene: 1. Written as DNA, the CDR3 is TGTGCCAGCAGCTTGGGGGGACTAGCGGACAATGAGCAGTTCTTC. Its translation is CASSLGGLADNEQFF.

This sequence joins TRBV7-8 and TRBJ2-7; 10 bases are a match to TRBD2. Germline lookup yields CDR1 SGHVS and CDR2 FQNEAQ. The CDR3 is made up of 17 amino acids. V was pared by 5 bases and J by 3 bases, with 13 bases of the junction left unmatched. The CDR3 DNA reads TGTGCCAGCAGCCCAGAGGAGCGGGAGGGCCGGGTCTACGAGCAGTACTTC. Its protein product is CASSPEEREGRVYEQYF.

The chain links TRBV5-6 to TRBJ2-5; 8 positions match TRBD1. J gave up 5 bases and V 2 bases, and 8 bases lay outside the gene matches. This CDR3 has 15 residues. Germline V gene lookup returns CDR1 SGHDT and CDR2 YYEEEE. Here the CDR3 reads CASSFRQGRRETQYF. CDR3 DNA: TGTGCCAGCAGCTTCCGACAGGGGAGGCGGGAGACCCAGTACTTC.

This clone was observed once. This chain connects TRBV10-2 to TRBJ1-3; TRBD1 matches at 7 bases. This CDR3 comprises 12 residues. V shed 6 bases and J 9 bases; nucleotides not matched to a gene: 5. The V gene's germline CDR1 is WSHSY and CDR2 SAAADI. The CDR3 DNA sequence: TGCGCCAGCAGCAAACAGGGGAGCACCATATATTTT. It translates to CASSKQGSTIYF.

The J gene is TRBJ1-2, the V gene TRBV28; D possibly corresponds to TRBD1 (6 bases). The ends were cut back, 7 bases at V and 8 bases at J, with 17 bases in the middle. This CDR3 comprises 13 residues. CDR1 is MDHEN and CDR2 is SYDVKM in the germline V gene. This CDR3 is CASTPRGGRGYTF. CDR3 sequence (DNA): TGTGCCAGCACCCCAAGGGGGGGTAGGGGCTACACCTTC.

V gene TRBV28 combines with J gene TRBJ1-2; D might be TRBD1 (5 bases). The CDR3 consists of 16 residues. Germline loops: CDR1 MDHEN, CDR2 SYDVKM. V was trimmed by 3 bases and J by 1 base, leaving 15 bases between them. CDR3 sequence (DNA): TGTGCCAGCAGTTTCTCTTCCTCGACAGTTAACTATGGCTACACCTTC. This encodes CASSFSSSTVNYGYTF.

This clone was seen just once. The chain uses TRBV2 and TRBJ2-7; D possibly matches TRBD1 or TRBD2 (5 bases each). V lost 6 bases and J lost 2, with 11 bases in between. CDR1 is SNHLY and CDR2 is FYNNEI in the germline V gene. The CDR3 covers 13 residues. In nucleotides, the CDR3 is TGTGCCAGCAGACGGCAGGGAGCCTACGAGCAGTACTTC. The encoded protein is CASRRQGAYEQYF.

The V gene is TRBV4-1, the J gene TRBJ1-2; D is possibly TRBD1 (5 bases). V lost 3 bases and J 7 bases, leaving 18 bases between the germline ends. This CDR3 region has 15 residues. Germline values: CDR1 MGHRA, CDR2 YSYEKL. The CDR3 spells CASSHRGTGLFGYTF. In DNA, the CDR3 is TGCGCCAGCAGCCATAGAGGGACCGGGCTATTTGGCTACACCTTC.

The chain combines TRBV18 with TRBJ2-3; no definite D call. The germline gives CDR1 KGHSH, CDR2 LQKENI. The CDR3 has 13 amino acids. Trimming took off 1 base at V and 2 bases at J, with 4 bases between the two ends. DNA for the CDR3: TGTGCCAGCTCACCACGAAACACAGATACGCAGTATTTT. It yields the protein CASSPRNTDTQYF.

This clone appeared a few times. The chain links TRBV19 to TRBJ2-1, with TRBD2 identical over 8 bases. CDR1 is LNHDA, CDR2 SQIVND, per germline (reference sequence). CDR3 length: 15 residues. V was pared by 5 bases and J by 0 bases, with 3 bases of the junction left unmatched. In nucleotides, the CDR3 is TGTGCCAGTAGTCTCAGCGGGAGCTCCTACAATGAGCAGTTCTTC. This translates into CASSLSGSSYNEQFF.

The J gene is TRBJ2-7, the V gene TRBV6-5; a weak D match, TRBD1 (6 bases). Between the trimmed V and J ends, which lost 2 bases and 5 bases, there was a span of 13 bases. The CDR3 has 14 residues. The germline CDR1 and CDR2 sequences are MNHEY and SVGAGI. CDR3 protein: CASSYRGSRHEQYF. The CDR3 DNA sequence: TGTGCCAGCAGTTACAGGGGGAGCCGACACGAGCAGTACTTC.

CDR3 region: CASRPGNTEAFF. The CDR3 nucleotides are TGTGCCAGTCGACCAGGGAACACTGAAGCTTTCTTT. V is TRBV19 and J is TRBJ1-1; unclear D gene. Trimming removed 8 bases at V and 1 base at J, with 8 bases between. Germline V gene sequence: CDR1 LNHDA, CDR2 SQIVND (reference sequence). This CDR3 comprises 12 residues.

On this clone: The same CDR3 is also encoded by other DNA sequences in this sample. V usage is TRBV28 and J usage is TRBJ1-2, with D unresolved. Looked up from germline, CDR1 is MDHEN and CDR2 is SYDVKM. This CDR3 is built from 11 residues. Trimming removed 7 bases at V and 1 base at J, with 4 bases between. Here the CDR3 reads CASTGNYGYTF. CDR3 nucleotide sequence: TGTGCCAGCACAGGTAACTATGGCTACACCTTC.

The rearrangement uses TRBV18 and TRBJ2-1; D tentatively reads TRBD1 or TRBD2 (5 bases each). The germline gives CDR1 KGHSH, CDR2 LQKENI. The V end was cut by 7 bases, the J end by 7 bases, with 17 bases between. There are 14 residues in the CDR3. The CDR3 reads CASYRGSSGNEQFF. DNA of the CDR3: TGTGCCAGCTACCGGGGCAGTAGTGGGAATGAGCAGTTCTTC.

The CDR3 loop reads CASSLPGQGANTEAFF. CDR3 in DNA: TGTGCCAGCAGCTTACCAGGACAGGGGGCGAACACTGAAGCTTTCTTT. V gene TRBV7-9 combines with J gene TRBJ1-1, with 11 bases fitting TRBD1. The CDR3 consists of 16 residues. Trimming cost V 2 bases and J 1 base; bases outside gene matches: 3. The germline gives CDR1 SEHNR, CDR2 FQNEAQ (reference sequence).

The V and J genes are TRBV6-6 and TRBJ2-3; D is uncertain. The CDR3 sequence is 14 residues long. V shed 2 bases and J shed 3 bases, with 9 bases lying between them. Looked up from germline, CDR1 is MNHNY and CDR2 is SVGAGI (reference sequence). This CDR3 is CASSYGKYTDTQYF. The CDR3 DNA is TGTGCCAGCAGTTACGGGAAGTATACAGATACGCAGTATTTT.

CDR3 region: CAWSAPKGKDTEAFF. The DNA of the CDR3 is TGTGCCTGGAGTGCCCCCAAGGGGAAGGACACTGAAGCTTTCTTT. The chain is built from TRBV30 and TRBJ1-1; tentatively, D is TRBD1 (5 bases). Per germline, CDR1 GTSNPN and CDR2 SVGIG (reference sequence). This CDR3 has 15 residues. V lost 1 base and J 3 bases, leaving 15 bases between the germline ends. The entire variable domain, with the rest obtained from reference TRBV30 and TRBJ1-1, is as follows: SQTIHQWPATLVQPVGSPLSLECTVEGTSNPNLYWYRQAAGRGLQLLFYSVGIGQISSEVPQNLSASRPQDRQFILSSKKLLLSDSGFYLCAWSAPKGKDTEAFFGQGTRLTVV.

The chain employs TRBV28 and TRBJ2-2, with D possibly TRBD2 on 5 matching bases. This CDR3 contains 15 residues. Trimming removed 5 bases from V and 5 bases from J, with 15 bases in between. Germline V lookup: CDR1 MDHEN, CDR2 SYDVKM. The CDR3 sequence: CASSASSLGTGELFF. The CDR3 nucleotides are TGTGCCAGCAGTGCTAGCAGCCTTGGAACCGGGGAGCTGTTTTTT.